A selection of T cell receptor beta chains follows, all from one sample in a study of post-analysis software for immune sequencing data. TCRdb fed the PCR reads into MiXCR, producing one record per CDR3 protein. Of 750,000 to 950,000 distinct CDR3 sequences listed, around 50% were seen once; the top ten hold approximately 4.4%. Sequenced: blood. These receptors came from a girl aged 5-17 years with multiple sclerosis. Both conserved end residues are part of each CDR3. Fields, in order: D gene, J gene, V gene, clone size, CDR3 protein, CDR3 DNA. The D gene is left open where the match is weak. Some rows mark clone size as missing; the rest say once, few, many or name a class of expanded clone.

TRBD1	TRBJ1-2	TRBV7-9	few	CASSSEGTAFYGYTF	TGTGCCAGCAGCTCAGAGGGGACAGCTTTCTATGGCTACACCTTC
TRBD1	TRBJ2-7	TRBV7-9	few	CASSSTGGVSYEQYF	TGTGCCAGCAGCTCGACAGGGGGGGTTTCCTACGAGCAGTACTTC
.	TRBJ1-6	TRBV7-9	.	CASEGGANSPLHF	TGTGCCAGCGAGGGGGGAGCGAATTCACCCCTCCACTTT
.	TRBJ1-2	TRBV20-1	once	CSARARGVRGYTF	TGCAGTGCTAGAGCCCGGGGCGTCCGGGGCTACACCTTC
.	TRBJ2-5	TRBV30	.	CAWRKGSQETQYF	TGTGCCTGGAGAAAAGGGAGTCAAGAGACCCAGTACTTC
.	TRBJ2-7	TRBV29-1	.	CSVGEGPAYEQYF	TGCAGCGTTGGAGAGGGGCCGGCGTACGAGCAGTACTTC
.	TRBJ2-5	TRBV27	.	CASSPTGYRQETQYF	TGTGCCAGCAGCCCAACAGGGTACCGGCAAGAGACCCAGTACTTC
TRBD1	TRBJ2-7	TRBV9	few	CASSPKGQGGLEQYF	TGTGCCAGCAGCCCCAAGGGACAGGGAGGGCTCGAGCAGTACTTC
TRBD1	TRBJ1-2	TRBV25-1	.	CASSVHLGTGGEHGYTF	TGTGCCAGCAGTGTTCACCTCGGGACAGGGGGCGAACATGGCTACACCTTC
.	TRBJ2-7	TRBV20-1	.	CSARERMGDEQYF	TGCAGTGCTAGAGAACGGATGGGCGACGAGCAGTACTTC
TRBD1	TRBJ1-4	TRBV15	.	CATSRQGGEKLFF	TGTGCCACCAGCCGACAGGGAGGGGAAAAACTGTTTTTT